The T cell receptor beta chain under discussion was sequenced for a study of T cell repertoires in cytomegalovirus infection. In the study overall: As its CMV epitopes, the study selected recently identified HLA-C-restricted and well-studied HLA-B-restricted targets. CMV infection plus the matching HLA type was flagged by public TCR beta signatures.

TCRdb analysed the reads with MiXCR anew, one entry per CDR3 protein. The table records 310,000 or so distinct CDR3 sequences, just under 25% of them present only once. General study results and limits: Based on cumulative public TCR beta family frequency, carriers of CMV plus the relevant HLA were identified. There were HLA-C-restricted CMV-specific TCR beta clonotypes dominating the ex vivo response.

Turning to this clonotype: The target antigen is unknown.

Sample: cultured PBMCs, taken from culture after CMV antigen stimulation. The receptor was derived from a human donor in good health (CMV status not recorded). Some clones in this sample may be carry-over from other donors' samples.

CDR3 in DNA: TGTGCCAGCAGCTTAGTGGGGGCAGGGGGGACATTAAGCTCCTACGAGCAGTACTTC. Translated: CASSLVGAGGTLSSYEQYF. The chain joins TRBV7-2 to TRBJ2-7; possible D gene TRBD1, 7 bases. CDR3 length: 19 amino acids. The V end was cut by 1 base, the J end by 0 bases, with 22 bases between. Germline V lookup: CDR1 SGHTA, CDR2 FQGNSA.